A single sample gave rise to the 20 T cell receptor beta chains below, sequenced in a study of cytomegalovirus exposure and HLA in healthy donors. Researchers ran the PCR with 60 Vbeta and 13 Jbeta primers. Clones were read by immunoSEQ multiplex PCR, and TCRdb kept only the in-frame ones, dropping some. The repertoire holds about 130,000 clones, with more than 65% as singletons. Sequencing was performed on PBMCs. The receptors stem from a woman aged 60 to 75 in good health and CMV-seropositive.

This clone was observed a handful of times. The J gene is TRBJ1-2, the V gene TRBV19; 9 bases are shared with TRBD1. CDR3 length equals 13 residues. Per the germline V gene, CDR1 is LNHDA and CDR2 is SQIVND (reference sequence). The trim removed 9 bases at V and 7 bases at J, leaving 9 bases unmatched. Here the CDR3 reads CASVTGGSSGYTF. The CDR3 coding sequence is TGTGCCAGCGTTACAGGGGGCTCGAGTGGCTACACCTTC.

The CDR3 reads CAWSELALNEQYF. As DNA, the CDR3 is TGTGCCTGGAGTGAACTAGCGCTGAACGAGCAGTACTTC. The gene calls are TRBV30 and TRBJ2-7, with 7 bases lining up with TRBD2. The CDR3 loop spans 13 amino acids. V trimming: 1 base; J trimming: 5 bases; junction bases outside the gene matches: 5. CDR1 and CDR2 from the germline V gene are GTSNPN and SVGIG (reference sequence).

The chain uses TRBV19 and TRBJ2-7, with D possibly being TRBD2 (6 bases). From germline, CDR1 is LNHDA and CDR2 SQIVND (reference sequence). V lost 6 bases and J 2 bases, leaving 17 bases between the germline ends. The CDR3 length is 15 residues. The DNA of the CDR3 is TGTGCCAGTAGCCGAACGGCGGGGAACGCCTACGAGCAGTACTTC. It specifies CASSRTAGNAYEQYF.

The chain combines TRBV25-1 with TRBJ1-1; no reliable D call. The V end lost 0 bases, the J end lost 11 bases, and 7 bases lay between the germline ends. The CDR3 is 11 residues long. CDR1 is MGHDK and CDR2 is SYGVNS in the germline V gene. CDR3 nucleotide sequence: TGTGCCAGCAGTGAATATAAGGAGGCTTTCTTT. This encodes CASSEYKEAFF.

A note on this clone: The junction does not match germline at one end; this may be a read error. J is TRBJ2-7 and V is TRBV10-2; D might be TRBD1 (5 bases). The CDR3 sequence is 13 residues long. CDR1 is WSHSY and CDR2 is SAAADI in the germline V gene. This CDR3 is CASRESGAGEQYF. In nucleotides, the CDR3 is TGCGCCAGCAGGGAGTCTGGGGCCGGTGAGCAGTACTTC.

The chain combines TRBV5-6 with TRBJ1-2; no firm D call. Germline V CDR1 and CDR2: SGHDT, YYEEEE. This CDR3 comprises 16 residues. Trimming removed 1 base from V and 3 bases from J, with 16 bases in between. The CDR3 loop is CASSLYQRGRDYGYTF. DNA of the CDR3: TGTGCCAGCAGCTTGTACCAACGAGGGAGGGACTATGGCTACACCTTC.

The genes are TRBV4-3 and TRBJ2-5, with TRBD1 as a possible D gene (6 bases). Trimming took off 0 bases at V and 2 bases at J, with 19 bases between the two ends. The CDR3 spans 18 residues. Germline V gene sequence: CDR1 LGHNA, CDR2 YSLEER. As DNA, the CDR3 is TGCGCCAGCAGCCAAGATGGTATGGGGGCAGGCAGACAAGAGACCCAGTACTTC. Translation: CASSQDGMGAGRQETQYF.

This chain links TRBV5-1 with TRBJ2-1; the match to TRBD2 covers 10 bases. The CDR3 has 16 amino acids. V lost 4 bases, J lost 7 bases, and 11 bases stayed unmatched. Germline V CDR1 and CDR2: SGHRS, YFSETQ. The CDR3 region is CASSPGSGGGLNEQFF. The CDR3 region has the DNA TGCGCCAGCAGCCCTGGGAGCGGGGGGGGTTTGAATGAGCAGTTCTTC.

The chain has TRBV7-9 and TRBJ2-5; 7 bases line up with TRBD1. The CDR3 totals 16 residues. The ends lost 3 bases at V and 0 bases at J; junction bases unmatched: 7. Germline assignment: CDR1 SEHNR and CDR2 FQNEAQ (reference sequence). The CDR3 bases are TGTGCCAGCAGCTTTGGGGACAGAGAAAACCAAGAGACCCAGTACTTC. This translates into CASSFGDRENQETQYF.

The chain links TRBV5-4 to TRBJ1-2, with a weak D call TRBD1 (6 bases). V was pared by 0 bases and J by 2 bases, with 8 bases between. Germline lookup yields CDR1 SGHNT and CDR2 YYREEE (reference sequence). This CDR3 comprises 14 residues. The CDR3 loop is CASSLGGRNYGYTF. As DNA, the CDR3 is TGTGCCAGCAGCTTGGGGGGGCGGAACTATGGCTACACCTTC.

The table lists this clone with a few counts. The chain recombines TRBV6-5 with TRBJ2-2; D remains unclear. Deletions cut 2 bases from V and 6 bases from J, with 7 bases between. Germline loops: CDR1 MNHEY, CDR2 SVGAGI. The CDR3 has 13 amino acids. The CDR3 protein is CASSYPRPGELFF. The CDR3 region has the DNA TGTGCCAGCAGTTACCCCCGTCCCGGGGAGCTGTTTTTT.

This clone showed up just a few times. The rearrangement links TRBV29-1 to TRBJ1-1, with D possibly TRBD1 on 5 matching bases. Germline CDR1 reads SQVTM; CDR2 reads ANQGSEA. The CDR3 contains 12 residues. With 0 bases removed from V and 7 bases from J, the gap between germline ends came to 9 bases. The CDR3 nucleotides read TGCAGCGTTGAAGATCGGGGGATTGAAGCTTTCTTT. Amino acids: CSVEDRGIEAFF.

This clone was detected a few times. V gene TRBV5-1 combines with J gene TRBJ2-6; no clear D. This CDR3 region has 15 residues. Per the germline V gene, CDR1 is SGHRS and CDR2 is YFSETQ. V was shortened by 0 bases and J by 0 bases, with 4 bases between the two germline ends. CDR3 protein: CASSLGSSGANVLTF. The CDR3 DNA follows: TGCGCCAGCAGCTTGGGCAGCTCTGGGGCCAACGTCCTGACTTTC.

The V and J genes are TRBV30 and TRBJ1-2; 9 bases line up with TRBD1. The CDR3 has 15 amino acids. The trim removed 2 bases at V and 1 base at J, leaving 5 bases unmatched. The germline CDR1 and CDR2 sequences are GTSNPN and SVGIG (reference sequence). The DNA of the CDR3 is TGTGCCTGGAGTCCGGGACAGGGCATTAACTATGGCTACACCTTC. This translates into CAWSPGQGINYGYTF.

The chain is built from TRBV29-1 and TRBJ2-1; 14 bases match TRBD2. This CDR3 region has 16 residues. The V and J ends lost 4 bases and 0 bases, in that order; junction bases with no gene match: 2. From germline, CDR1 is SQVTM and CDR2 ANQGSEA. The chain's CDR3 is CSVVTSGRASYNEQFF. The CDR3 DNA follows: TGCAGCGTTGTGACTAGCGGGAGGGCCTCCTACAATGAGCAGTTCTTC.

The V call is TRBV12-5, the J call TRBJ2-3; D remains ambiguous. Trimming took off 3 bases at V and 2 bases at J, with 6 bases between the two ends. The V gene's germline CDR1 is LGHNT and CDR2 FRNRAP. There are 13 residues in the CDR3. This CDR3 reads CASGFPNTDTQYF. DNA for the CDR3: TGTGCTAGTGGTTTCCCAAACACAGATACGCAGTATTTT.

The gene calls are TRBV2 and TRBJ1-2; 9 nucleotides align to TRBD1. Germline V gene lookup returns CDR1 SNHLY and CDR2 FYNNEI. V lost 9 bases to trimming and J lost 4 bases; unmatched junction nucleotides: 9. CDR3 size: 14 residues. CDR3: CARTGTGHFYGYTF. The CDR3 bases are TGTGCCAGGACCGGGACAGGGCATTTCTATGGCTACACCTTC.

The chain uses TRBV2 and TRBJ1-1; D remains ambiguous. Germline V gene data show CDR1 as SNHLY and CDR2 as FYNNEI. The CDR3 spans 14 residues. The V gene lost 3 bases and the J gene lost 0 bases, with 8 bases spanning the gap. The CDR3 sequence: CASSDGKVNTEAFF. The CDR3 bases are TGTGCCAGCAGTGACGGGAAGGTGAACACTGAAGCTTTCTTT.

V usage is TRBV6-1 and J usage is TRBJ1-6; D gene unclear. Per the germline V gene, CDR1 is MNHNS and CDR2 is SASEGT. The CDR3 contains 14 residues. The V end was cut by 6 bases, the J end by 7 bases, with 13 bases between. CDR3 protein: CASSRDVENSPLHF. The CDR3 region has the DNA TGTGCCAGCAGCCGGGATGTTGAAAATTCACCCCTCCACTTT.

This rearrangement joins TRBV28 to TRBJ2-1; weak D call: TRBD2 (5 bases). The germline V gene has CDR1 MDHEN and CDR2 SYDVKM. This CDR3 spans 17 amino acids. V was cut by 6 bases and J by 0 bases, with 18 bases left in between. The CDR3 coding sequence is TGTGCCAGCAGCAAACCCCGGGGAAAGAGCTCCTACAATGAGCAGTTCTTC. Translating it yields CASSKPRGKSSYNEQFF. Full variable domain (remainder filled in from reference TRBV28 and TRBJ2-1): DVKVTQSSRYLVKRTGEKVFLECVQDMDHENMFWYRQDPGLGLRLIYFSYDVKMKEKGDIPEGYSVSREKKERFSLILESASTNQTSMYLCASSKPRGKSSYNEQFFGPGTRLTVL.